This TCR beta chain was profiled in a study of shared clonotypes between healthy human individuals. Germline V lookup: CDR1 SGHTA, CDR2 FQGNSA. The CDR3 is made up of 11 amino acids. V lost 0 bases and J 5 bases, leaving 1 base between the germline ends. This clone has only a few counts. The antigen is unknown. This sample also contains other DNA sequences that code for the same CDR3. Study results and caveats: The sharing of around 5% of naive CD4 clonotypes was seen across several donors. What limited the represented genetic and exposure-history diversity was the small number of donors.

The protocol was immunoSEQ multiplex PCR, while the TCRdb copy is restricted to in-frame clones and leaves out a portion. The data contain about 1.1 million clones, about 84% of them seen just once; the ten biggest clones take up under 0.65%. This sequence joins TRBV7-2 and TRBJ2-5; unclear D gene. The sample consisted of memory CD4+ T cells from PBMCs. Subset defined: CD45RA-negative fraction. The sequence was collected from a man aged 18 to 30 in good health. Some clones in this sample may be carry-over from other donors' samples. In DNA form, the CDR3 reads TGTGCCAGCAGCTTAGCTGAGACCCAGTACTTC. Its protein is CASSLAETQYF. The variable domain in full, completed from reference TRBV7-2 and TRBJ2-5, reads GAGVSQSPSNKVTEKGKDVELRCDPISGHTALYWYRQSLGQGLEFLIYFQGNSAPDKSGLPSDRFSAERTGGSVSTLTIQRTQQEDSAVYLCASSLAETQYFGPGTRLLVL.